These 28 T cell receptor beta chains were sequenced from one sample in a study of blood T cell repertoires in COVID-19. TCRdb's table, derived via immunoSEQ multiplex PCR, lists solely in-frame clones and lacks some. The sample lists fewer than 350,000 clones, approximately 91% occurring once. The sample consisted of PBMCs or T cells enriched from blood (not recorded which). These receptors originate from a woman aged 40 to 55 with acute COVID-19.

This rearrangement joins TRBV7-8 to TRBJ2-1; 9 bases match TRBD2. This CDR3 has 16 amino acids. J lost 10 bases, V lost 1 base, and 11 bases had no gene match. CDR1 and CDR2 (germline): SGHVS, FQNEAQ. The CDR3 DNA follows: TGTGCCAGCAGCTTAGGAGACGCGGGGGGGCGCAGCGAGCAGTTCTTC. The encoded protein is CASSLGDAGGRSEQFF.

The chain joins TRBV20-1 to TRBJ1-6, with a tentative D call TRBD1 (6 bases). The ends were cut back, 3 bases at V and 0 bases at J, with 12 bases in the middle. Looked up from germline, CDR1 is DFQATT and CDR2 is SNEGSKA (reference sequence). This CDR3 comprises 16 residues. CDR3 sequence reads: CSASVTGFSYNSPLHF. The CDR3 bases are TGCAGTGCTAGTGTCACAGGGTTCTCCTATAATTCACCCCTCCACTTT.

The chain carries TRBV5-1 and TRBJ2-2; D may be TRBD2 (6 bases). This CDR3 region has 18 residues. Germline CDR1 reads SGHRS; CDR2 reads YFSETQ. The V end was cut by 0 bases, the J end by 0 bases, with 15 bases between. This CDR3 reads CASSLAGLPTPNTGELFF. As DNA, the CDR3 is TGCGCCAGCAGCTTGGCCGGACTACCGACCCCGAACACCGGGGAGCTGTTTTTT.

The chain links TRBV6-5 to TRBJ2-7; TRBD2 matches 9 bases. V was pared by 5 bases and J by 2 bases, with 4 bases of the junction left unmatched. Germline V gene sequence: CDR1 MNHEY, CDR2 SVGAGI. CDR3 length equals 14 residues. DNA for the CDR3: TGTGCCAGCAGTCCCAGCGGGGGGACCTACGAGCAGTACTTC. Encoded protein: CASSPSGGTYEQYF.

The chain employs TRBV20-1 and TRBJ1-2, with D unresolved. There are 11 residues in the CDR3. Looked up from germline, CDR1 is DFQATT and CDR2 is SNEGSKA (reference sequence). V was trimmed by 6 bases and J by 8 bases, leaving 13 bases between them. DNA of the CDR3: TGCAGTGCCCAAGCCGGCGGAGGCTACACCTTC. It encodes CSAQAGGGYTF.

The table lists this clone with a count of one. The rearrangement links TRBV19 to TRBJ1-3, with 7 bases aligning to TRBD1. V shed 4 bases and J 3 bases; nucleotides not matched to a gene: 6. Germline CDR1 reads LNHDA; CDR2 reads SQIVND (reference sequence). The CDR3 runs 15 residues. The CDR3 sequence is CASSTDRVGGNTIYF. For the CDR3, the DNA is TGTGCCAGTAGTACCGACAGGGTGGGTGGAAACACCATATATTTT.

In nucleotides, the CDR3 is TGTGCCAGCAGTTACTCCGGTAATGGCTACACCTTC. Its protein is CASSYSGNGYTF. The chain is built from TRBV6-5 and TRBJ1-2; D gene unclear. Germline CDR1 MNHEY, CDR2 SVGAGI. This CDR3 comprises 12 residues. V was shortened by 0 bases and J by 6 bases, with 5 bases between the two germline ends.

The chain has TRBV19 and TRBJ2-5, with 10 bases lining up with TRBD1. The CDR3 sequence is 13 residues long. Germline V gene data show CDR1 as LNHDA and CDR2 as SQIVND (reference sequence). The trim removed 3 bases at V and 7 bases at J, leaving 2 bases unmatched. Written as DNA, the CDR3 is TGTGCCAGTAGTATCCGGGACAGGGGGACCCAGTACTTC. Residues: CASSIRDRGTQYF.

The table lists this clone with a few counts. The chain couples TRBV24-1 to TRBJ1-1; a possible D gene is TRBD1 (5 bases). This CDR3 is 16 amino acids long. Germline CDR1 is KGHDR and CDR2 is SFDVKD. V was clipped by 9 bases and J by 0 bases, with 19 bases between them. This CDR3 reads CATEGASRSMNTEAFF. The CDR3 DNA is TGTGCCACCGAAGGGGCGAGTAGATCCATGAACACTGAAGCTTTCTTT.

This chain joins TRBV29-1 and TRBJ1-1, with D tentatively TRBD1 (6 bases). Deletions cut 7 bases from V and 1 base from J, with 13 bases between. The CDR3 is 13 residues long. Germline CDR1 SQVTM, CDR2 ANQGSEA. CDR3 nucleotides: TGCAGCGCCTTAGAACAGGGGAACACTGAAGCTTTCTTT. Translating gives CSALEQGNTEAFF.

This clone was seen just once. V and J are TRBV28 and TRBJ1-1; TRBD1 aligns across 8 bases. The CDR3 runs to 13 residues. Germline values: CDR1 MDHEN, CDR2 SYDVKM. The ends lost 7 bases at V and 8 bases at J; junction bases unmatched: 9. This CDR3 is CASKTGGALEAFF. As DNA, the CDR3 is TGTGCCAGCAAAACAGGGGGTGCCCTGGAAGCTTTCTTT.

V is TRBV5-1 and J is TRBJ1-2; unclear D gene. The CDR3 is 13 amino acids. CDR1 is SGHRS and CDR2 is YFSETQ in the germline V gene. Trimming took 1 base from V and 8 from J, leaving 12 bases between them. CDR3 in DNA: TGCGCCAGCAGCTTGTTGAGTTATGAAGGCTACACCTTC. It encodes CASSLLSYEGYTF.

On this clone: The identical CDR3 is also encoded by other nucleotide sequences in the sample. This chain links TRBV5-5 with TRBJ2-5, with 10 bases fitting TRBD2. V shed 0 bases and J 5 bases; nucleotides not matched to a gene: 10. The CDR3 loop spans 17 amino acids. In germline, CDR1 is SGHKS, CDR2 YYEKEE (reference sequence). CDR3 amino acids: CASSLAASGGAVETQYF. The CDR3, as DNA: TGTGCCAGCAGCTTGGCAGCCAGCGGGGGGGCCGTGGAGACCCAGTACTTC.

This chain connects TRBV7-9 to TRBJ2-5; no firm D call. The CDR3 length is 11 residues. The germline gives CDR1 SEHNR, CDR2 FQNEAQ (reference sequence). V shed 5 bases and J shed 2 bases, with 3 bases lying between them. CDR3 amino acids: CASSPQETQYF. CDR3 nucleotides: TGTGCCAGCAGCCCACAAGAGACCCAGTACTTC.

The V call is TRBV7-9, the J call TRBJ1-1; the match to TRBD1 covers 9 bases. The junction had 8 bases not matched to a gene; V was cut back by 5 bases and J by 4 bases. Looked up from germline, CDR1 is SEHNR and CDR2 is FQNEAQ (reference sequence). This CDR3 spans 15 amino acids. In DNA, the CDR3 is TGTGCCAGCAGCCGGGCACAGGGGGCAGGCACTGAAGCTTTCTTT. As protein: CASSRAQGAGTEAFF.

This chain uses TRBV19 with TRBJ1-2, with a possible D match to TRBD1 (6 bases). Germline CDR1 reads LNHDA; CDR2 reads SQIVND (reference sequence). This CDR3 comprises 16 residues. The V end was cut by 4 bases, the J end by 5 bases, with 20 bases between. CDR3 in amino acids: CASSTTPRQVFYGYTF. The CDR3 DNA follows: TGTGCCAGTAGTACGACCCCTCGACAGGTCTTTTATGGCTACACCTTC.

The V call is TRBV11-2, the J call TRBJ1-1, with 9 bases aligning to TRBD1. The CDR3 extends over 15 amino acids. Germline-derived CDR1 and CDR2 are SGHAT and FQNNGV. Trimming removed 8 bases from V and 0 bases from J; junction bases left unmatched: 7. The CDR3 protein is CASGQQGAMNTEAFF. DNA of the CDR3: TGTGCCAGCGGACAACAGGGGGCAATGAACACTGAAGCTTTCTTT.

The V and J genes are TRBV5-1 and TRBJ2-3; TRBD1 might be the D (5 bases). Trimming removed 5 bases from V and 2 bases from J, with 12 bases in between. The CDR3 sequence is 14 residues long. Germline V CDR1 and CDR2: SGHRS, YFSETQ. CDR3 nucleotides: TGCGCCAGCAGTAGGGGCGGCTCCACAGATACGCAGTATTTT. Its translation is CASSRGGSTDTQYF.

The chain joins TRBV28 to TRBJ1-5, with 9 bases that match TRBD1. Losses at the gene ends were 2 bases for V and 2 bases for J; bases not matched to a gene: 7. CDR3 length: 17 amino acids. Germline assignment: CDR1 MDHEN and CDR2 SYDVKM. CDR3 coding DNA: TGTGCCAGCAGTTTAACAGGGACAGGGTTGGGCAATCAGCCCCAGCATTTT. Its protein product is CASSLTGTGLGNQPQHF.

The DNA for the CDR3 is TGTGCCAGCTCATCACAGGGACAAAATTCACCCCTCCACTTT. Translated: CASSSQGQNSPLHF. This chain joins TRBV18 and TRBJ1-6; D possibly corresponds to TRBD1 (6 bases). The germline V and J ends were trimmed by 5 bases and 7 bases, with 12 bases remaining between them. The CDR3 has 14 residues. CDR1 is KGHSH and CDR2 is LQKENI in the germline V gene. The full variable domain, in which reference TRBV18 and TRBJ1-6 provide the parts outside the CDR3, is NAGVMQNPRHLVRRRGQEARLRCSPMKGHSHVYWYRQLPEEGLKFMVYLQKENIIDESGMPKERFSAEFPKEGPSILRIQQVVRGDSAAYFCASSSQGQNSPLHFGNGTRLTVT.

The rearrangement uses TRBV11-2 and TRBJ1-3; D might be TRBD1 (6 bases). Per germline, CDR1 SGHAT and CDR2 FQNNGV. CDR3 length: 13 amino acids. With 5 bases removed from V and 5 bases from J, the gap between germline ends came to 10 bases. This CDR3 is CASSADRRNTIYF. DNA for the CDR3: TGTGCCAGCAGCGCCGACAGGAGAAACACCATATATTTT. The full variable domain, in which reference TRBV11-2 and TRBJ1-3 provide the parts outside the CDR3, is EAGVAQSPRYKIIEKRQSVAFWCNPISGHATLYWYQQILGQGPKLLIQFQNNGVVDDSQLPKDRFSAERLKGVDSTLKIQPAKLEDSAVYLCASSADRRNTIYFGEGSWLTVV.

The chain joins TRBV24-1 to TRBJ1-2, with 7 bases aligning to TRBD1. This CDR3 region has 16 residues. From germline, CDR1 is KGHDR and CDR2 SFDVKD. V dropped 4 bases and J dropped 0; count of bases not matched to a gene: 7. CDR3 nucleotide sequence: TGTGCCACCAGTGACCCCCGGGACAGTGCTAACTATGGCTACACCTTC. It is translated as CATSDPRDSANYGYTF.

The chain uses TRBV7-6 and TRBJ2-3, with D possibly TRBD2 on 5 matching bases. CDR1 is SGHVS and CDR2 is FNYEAQ in the germline V gene. This CDR3 region has 16 residues. V was shortened by 0 bases and J by 6 bases, with 16 bases between the two germline ends. The CDR3: CASSLAVATAADTQYF. CDR3 nucleotides: TGTGCCAGCAGCTTAGCGGTAGCGACCGCAGCTGATACGCAGTATTTT.

The rearrangement uses TRBV28 and TRBJ1-3; D is unclear. Germline assignment: CDR1 MDHEN and CDR2 SYDVKM. The length of the CDR3 is 16 residues. Trimming took off 7 bases at V and 5 bases at J, with 21 bases between the two ends. CDR3 sequence reads: CASTLSPGAWRNTIYF. The CDR3 DNA reads as TGTGCCAGCACCCTCTCCCCGGGAGCATGGAGAAACACCATATATTTT.

This clone has a handful of counts. The chain joins TRBV28 to TRBJ1-5, with 10 bases lining up with TRBD1. The CDR3 is 18 residues long. Per the germline V gene, CDR1 is MDHEN and CDR2 is SYDVKM. V dropped 6 bases and J dropped 1; count of bases not matched to a gene: 12. CDR3 DNA: TGTGCCAGCAGCAGTCACGGACAGGGGGTTGGAAGCAATCAGCCCCAGCATTTT. Its protein product is CASSSHGQGVGSNQPQHF.

The V and J genes are TRBV15 and TRBJ1-3; D is possibly TRBD1 (5 bases). Deletions cut 2 bases from V and 1 base from J, with 9 bases between. Germline CDR1 reads LNHNV; CDR2 reads YYDKDF (reference sequence). The CDR3 runs to 15 residues. The CDR3 DNA sequence: TGTGCCACCAGCAGAATTGGGGCTTCTGGAAACACCATATATTTT. This codes for CATSRIGASGNTIYF.

The chain has TRBV6-5 and TRBJ2-1; TRBD2 matches 8 bases. With 9 bases clipped from V and 9 bases from J, the junction kept 7 bases outside the gene matches. In germline, CDR1 is MNHEY, CDR2 SVGAGI. There are 12 residues in the CDR3. CDR3 nucleotides: TGTGCCAGTAGAGCGGGAGCAGGTGAGCAGTTCTTC. Its protein product is CASRAGAGEQFF.

The sample holds one count of this clone. The V gene is TRBV5-6, the J gene TRBJ2-7; D gene uncertain. The V end lost 4 bases, the J end lost 2 bases, and 13 bases lay between the germline ends. The germline V gene has CDR1 SGHDT and CDR2 YYEEEE. This CDR3 is built from 14 residues. The CDR3 DNA follows: TGTGCCAGCAGCGGCGGTCGACCTACCTACGAGCAGTACTTC. Its protein product is CASSGGRPTYEQYF.